This TCR beta chain derives from a study of T-cell memory formation after mild COVID-19. Germline V gene lookup returns CDR1 MNHEY and CDR2 SVGEGT. The CDR3 totals 14 residues. Trimming removed 2 bases at V and 3 bases at J, with 11 bases between. In this sample, this clonotype turned up a few times. TCRdb fed the 5' RACE reads into MiXCR, producing one record per CDR3 protein. This table holds more than 250,000 distinct CDR3 sequences, roughly a sixth found once. The chain carries TRBV6-2 or TRBV6-3 and TRBJ2-7; D possibly corresponds to TRBD1 (6 bases). This clonotype originated in a man between 18 and 29 years old who had mild COVID-19 (a few samples of this study predate the infection). Cell type and time point are not known. The sequencing input was PBMCs or a T cell subset sorted from them (not recorded which). The CDR3 region is CASSYHSDSYEQYF. The DNA of the CDR3 is TGTGCCAGCAGTTACCACTCGGACAGCTACGAGCAGTACTTC.